The next 6 T cell receptor beta chains were all read from a single sample in a study of T cell repertoires in cytomegalovirus infection. A single record per CDR3 protein comes from TCRdb applying MiXCR to the reads. Among some 300,000 distinct CDR3 sequences listed, about 9.1% were seen once. The sample taken for sequencing was PBMCs. Receptors were obtained from a human donor in good health (CMV status not recorded). Some clones in this sample may be carry-over from other donors' samples.

At least ten counts were recorded for this clonotype. The rearrangement uses TRBV7-9 and TRBJ1-2; a possible D gene is TRBD1 (5 bases). CDR1 SEHNR and CDR2 FQNEAQ come from the germline V gene (reference sequence). CDR3 length: 13 residues. Between the trimmed V and J ends, which lost 5 bases and 4 bases, there was a span of 11 bases. The CDR3 DNA reads TGTGCCAGCAGCCAGACAGTCTTCTATGGCTACACCTTC. Protein: CASSQTVFYGYTF.

A word on this clonotype: Relative to the germline gene, one junction end is altered; a read error may explain this. The chain links TRBV6-5 to TRBJ2-1; 8 nucleotides agree with TRBD2. Germline-derived CDR1 and CDR2 are MNHEY and SVGAGI. This CDR3 region has 18 residues. The CDR3 bases are TGTGCCGGCAGTTACGGGGGGGGGGGGGGGATTTCCAACAATGAGCAGTTTTTC. Its protein is CAGSYGGGGGISNNEQFF.

This clonotype was recorded many times. V gene TRBV7-9 combines with J gene TRBJ2-3, with 7 bases lining up with TRBD1. The CDR3 totals 15 residues. Germline trimming cut 6 bases from V and 2 bases from J; bases unmatched to any gene: 8. CDR1 SEHNR and CDR2 FQNEAQ come from the germline V gene (reference sequence). Here the CDR3 reads CASRTRQGNTDTQYF. DNA of the CDR3: TGTGCCAGCAGGACGAGACAGGGTAACACAGATACGCAGTATTTT.

This clonotype has just a few counts. The J gene is TRBJ2-3, the V gene TRBV20-1; TRBD2 matches 8 bases. There are 16 residues in the CDR3. V lost 1 base, J lost 2 bases, and 8 bases stayed unmatched. The germline V gene has CDR1 DFQATT and CDR2 SNEGSKA (reference sequence). CDR3 DNA: TGCAGTGCTAGAGCGGCGGGGGGCCCCTACACAGATACGCAGTATTTT. Protein product: CSARAAGGPYTDTQYF.

The chain joins TRBV5-1 to TRBJ1-1, with D uncertain. The CDR3 runs 13 residues. Germline V gene lookup returns CDR1 SGHRS and CDR2 YFSETQ. V was clipped by 4 bases and J by 1 base, with 8 bases between them. CDR3 sequence (DNA): TGCGCCAGCAGCCACCCCGGGAACACTGAAGCTTTCTTT. Its translation is CASSHPGNTEAFF.

The chain recombines TRBV14 with TRBJ2-1; unclear D gene. Trimming shortened V by 4 bases and J by 8 bases, and 21 bases separated the two germline ends. CDR3 length: 16 residues. Germline assignment: CDR1 SGHDN and CDR2 FVKESK. CDR3 loop: CASSLVGSPSLDEQFF. DNA of the CDR3: TGTGCCAGCAGCCTCGTCGGATCTCCGTCTTTGGATGAGCAGTTCTTC.